A single sample is the source of the 6 T cell receptor beta chains below, sequenced in a study of T cell clones after liver transplantation. The assay was immunoSEQ multiplex PCR, and TCRdb's table has in-frame clones only and misses some. This table holds 65,000 to 95,000 clones, approximately 80% found once. The input for sequencing was CD4+ T cells from blood, taken before liver transplant. The receptors here all came from a human donor who received a liver transplant.

The chain links TRBV28 to TRBJ1-1, with TRBD1 as a possible D gene (5 bases). V was cut by 10 bases and J by 11 bases, with 14 bases left in between. The CDR3 loop spans 10 amino acids. CDR1 and CDR2 from the germline V gene are MDHEN and SYDVKM. The CDR3: CATAGLIAFF. The CDR3 DNA sequence: TGTGCCACCGCGGGGCTGATCGCTTTCTTT. Drawing the rest from reference TRBV28 and TRBJ1-1, the complete variable domain is DVKVTQSSRYLVKRTGEKVFLECVQDMDHENMFWYRQDPGLGLRLIYFSYDVKMKEKGDIPEGYSVSREKKERFSLILESASTNQTSMYLCATAGLIAFFGQGTRLTVV.

The CDR3 spells CASSSTSRSYEQYF. DNA of the CDR3: TGCGCCAGCAGCTCGACTAGCCGTTCCTACGAGCAGTACTTC. The gene calls are TRBV5-1 and TRBJ2-7, with 7 bases lining up with TRBD2. Trimming cost V 3 bases and J 1 base; bases outside gene matches: 4. The CDR3 length is 14 residues. Looked up from germline, CDR1 is SGHRS and CDR2 is YFSETQ.

With respect to this clone: One junction end disagrees with the germline gene, perhaps due to a read error. The rearrangement joins TRBV7-9 to TRBJ2-7; TRBD1 is a possible D gene (6 bases). CDR3 size: 14 residues. Germline CDR1 reads SEHNR; CDR2 reads FQNEAQ (reference sequence). The CDR3 sequence is CASSTQAGAYEQYF. The CDR3 DNA follows: TGTGCCAGCAGCACCCAGGCAGGGGCCTATGAGCAGTACTTC.

This chain uses TRBV10-3 with TRBJ1-2; possibly TRBD1 for D (5 bases). Trimming cost V 8 bases and J 3 bases, with 10 bases left between them. The CDR3 sequence is 12 residues long. Germline V gene sequence: CDR1 ENHRY, CDR2 SYGVKD. CDR3 sequence reads: CAILRGDYGYTF. The CDR3 DNA follows: TGTGCCATCCTCCGGGGCGACTATGGCTACACCTTC.

This chain joins TRBV5-4 and TRBJ2-7; TRBD1 matches at 10 bases. Germline-derived CDR1 and CDR2 are SGHNT and YYREEE (reference sequence). The CDR3 is made up of 14 amino acids. The V gene end was trimmed by 3 bases and the J gene end by 5 bases; junction bases not matched to a gene: 5. CDR3 in DNA: TGTGCCAGCAGCTCCCGGACAGGGGGGAACGAGCAGTACTTC. The encoded protein is CASSSRTGGNEQYF.

The chain combines TRBV6-6 with TRBJ1-3, with D possibly TRBD1 on 5 matching bases. Per the germline V gene, CDR1 is MNHNY and CDR2 is SVGAGI (reference sequence). Trimming removed 4 bases from V and 0 bases from J, with 10 bases in between. The CDR3 contains 15 residues. CDR3 region: CASSFSGVSGNTIYF. The CDR3 region has the DNA TGTGCCAGCAGTTTTTCGGGGGTCTCTGGAAACACCATATATTTT.